This T cell receptor beta chain came from a study of early T cells in non-severe SARS-CoV-2 infection. Study at large: Sequenced bulk RNA came from whole blood that was unsorted, and chains were unpaired.

Study observations and caveats: Private and CD4 specificities were missed by VDJdb matching, skewed to anti-spike CD8.

This clonotype was seen ten or more times. The antigen is undetermined. Tagging with unique molecular identifiers was applied to individual cDNA molecules. TCRdb called the 5' RACE reads again in MiXCR, with one record for every CDR3 protein. The sample holds approximately 56,000 distinct CDR3 sequences, over 9.5% seen once. The CDR3 is 14 residues long. V gave up 5 bases and J gave up 4 bases; unmatched junction bases: 4. Germline-derived CDR1 and CDR2 are SNHLY and FYNNEI. This receptor was identified in an adult who was a healthcare worker with PCR-confirmed SARS-CoV-2 infection or an uninfected control (not recorded which). Sample: whole blood. V usage is TRBV2 and J usage is TRBJ1-1; 10 bases fit TRBD1. The CDR3 is CASSLRTGGTEAFF. The CDR3 nucleotides read TGTGCCAGCAGTCTGAGGACAGGGGGCACTGAAGCTTTCTTT. Supplemented by reference TRBV2 and TRBJ1-1, the full variable domain reads EPEVTQTPSHQVTQMGQEVILRCVPISNHLYFYWYRQILGQKVEFLVSFYNNEISEKSEIFDDQFSVERPDGSNFTLKIRSTKLEDSAMYFCASSLRTGGTEAFFGQGTRLTVV.